These T cell receptor beta chains were read from a single sample in a study of blood T cell repertoires in COVID-19. The protocol was immunoSEQ multiplex PCR, while the TCRdb copy is restricted to in-frame clones and leaves out a portion. The data hold around 270,000 clones, with around nine tenths observed a single time. Sequencing was performed on peripheral blood. The source of these receptors is a man aged 40-49 years with acute or convalescent COVID-19. Both conserved end residues are part of each CDR3. Size is omitted from some rows. Given values are once, few, many or a class for expanded clones.

J gene | clone size | V gene | CDR3 protein
TRBJ1-1 | - | TRBV5-8 | CASSTWNPGTEAFF
TRBJ2-3 | - | TRBV21-1 | CASSKPNQTLDRGAADTQYF
TRBJ1-6 | - | TRBV14 | CASSQLDRGNSPLHF
TRBJ2-1 | once | TRBV5-1 | CASSLTGPPYNEQFF
TRBJ1-5 | - | TRBV7-8 | CASSLEGLLSNQPQHF
TRBJ1-5 | once | TRBV21-1 | CASSNRPDTLPQHF
TRBJ2-3 | - | TRBV9 | CASSVIIADTQYF
TRBJ1-2 | - | TRBV6-5 | CASAPGTGRRDGYTF
TRBJ1-3 | - | TRBV5-1 | CASSFYSQGQGGNTIYF
TRBJ2-1 | - | TRBV6-1 | CASSEARGVDEQFF
TRBJ1-3 | - | TRBV11-3 | CASSDDRGNTIYF
TRBJ2-2 | - | TRBV19 | CASSHRGLTGELFF
TRBJ1-4 | few | TRBV9 | CASSSGQGADEKLFF
TRBJ1-2 | - | TRBV19 | CASSMRGNGYTF
TRBJ1-4 | - | TRBV3-1/TRBV3-2 | CASSQGTGQNEKLFF
TRBJ2-6 | once | TRBV6-4 | CATRGKHNVLTF
TRBJ1-1 | - | TRBV7-9 | CASSLERTEAFF
TRBJ2-5 | - | TRBV3-1/TRBV3-2 | CASSRTGGGHIDQYF
TRBJ1-2 | - | TRBV6-6 | CASIPVPTANYGYTF
TRBJ1-4 | - | TRBV5-6 | CASSSRQGANEKLFF
TRBJ1-2 | - | TRBV6-6 | CASSYTTTGVGYGYTF
TRBJ2-1 | - | TRBV30 | CAWSALAGGKGEQFF
TRBJ2-7 | once | TRBV19 | CASSSPGTAIYEQYF
TRBJ2-1 | - | TRBV9 | CASSLAGALNEQFF
TRBJ1-6 | few | TRBV7-2 | CASSLDGYNSPLHF
TRBJ1-1 | - | TRBV5-1 | CASSRQGNTEAFF
TRBJ1-1 | - | TRBV7-9 | CASSYSGTVGTEAFF
TRBJ2-7 | - | TRBV19 | CASSIRQQGLGEQYF
TRBJ1-2 | - | TRBV19 | CASSTWDRGLGGYTF
TRBJ1-1 | - | TRBV10-3 | CAISESLRVNTEAFF
TRBJ2-1 | - | TRBV5-1 | CASSSYSPGYNEQFF
TRBJ2-3 | - | TRBV7-3 | CASSPARLNTQYF
TRBJ1-2 | - | TRBV10-2 | CASRAGTGEWATF
TRBJ2-2 | - | TRBV10-2 | CASLLEGRAGELFF
TRBJ1-2 | - | TRBV10-3 | CAISESQAGEGYTF
TRBJ2-7 | once | TRBV2 | CASSEVHTYEQYF
TRBJ1-1 | once | TRBV7-8 | CASSRVQGATEAFF
TRBJ1-6 | - | TRBV7-8 | CASSLGFLDNYNSPLHF
TRBJ2-7 | - | TRBV5-6 | CASSFLGRNYEQYF